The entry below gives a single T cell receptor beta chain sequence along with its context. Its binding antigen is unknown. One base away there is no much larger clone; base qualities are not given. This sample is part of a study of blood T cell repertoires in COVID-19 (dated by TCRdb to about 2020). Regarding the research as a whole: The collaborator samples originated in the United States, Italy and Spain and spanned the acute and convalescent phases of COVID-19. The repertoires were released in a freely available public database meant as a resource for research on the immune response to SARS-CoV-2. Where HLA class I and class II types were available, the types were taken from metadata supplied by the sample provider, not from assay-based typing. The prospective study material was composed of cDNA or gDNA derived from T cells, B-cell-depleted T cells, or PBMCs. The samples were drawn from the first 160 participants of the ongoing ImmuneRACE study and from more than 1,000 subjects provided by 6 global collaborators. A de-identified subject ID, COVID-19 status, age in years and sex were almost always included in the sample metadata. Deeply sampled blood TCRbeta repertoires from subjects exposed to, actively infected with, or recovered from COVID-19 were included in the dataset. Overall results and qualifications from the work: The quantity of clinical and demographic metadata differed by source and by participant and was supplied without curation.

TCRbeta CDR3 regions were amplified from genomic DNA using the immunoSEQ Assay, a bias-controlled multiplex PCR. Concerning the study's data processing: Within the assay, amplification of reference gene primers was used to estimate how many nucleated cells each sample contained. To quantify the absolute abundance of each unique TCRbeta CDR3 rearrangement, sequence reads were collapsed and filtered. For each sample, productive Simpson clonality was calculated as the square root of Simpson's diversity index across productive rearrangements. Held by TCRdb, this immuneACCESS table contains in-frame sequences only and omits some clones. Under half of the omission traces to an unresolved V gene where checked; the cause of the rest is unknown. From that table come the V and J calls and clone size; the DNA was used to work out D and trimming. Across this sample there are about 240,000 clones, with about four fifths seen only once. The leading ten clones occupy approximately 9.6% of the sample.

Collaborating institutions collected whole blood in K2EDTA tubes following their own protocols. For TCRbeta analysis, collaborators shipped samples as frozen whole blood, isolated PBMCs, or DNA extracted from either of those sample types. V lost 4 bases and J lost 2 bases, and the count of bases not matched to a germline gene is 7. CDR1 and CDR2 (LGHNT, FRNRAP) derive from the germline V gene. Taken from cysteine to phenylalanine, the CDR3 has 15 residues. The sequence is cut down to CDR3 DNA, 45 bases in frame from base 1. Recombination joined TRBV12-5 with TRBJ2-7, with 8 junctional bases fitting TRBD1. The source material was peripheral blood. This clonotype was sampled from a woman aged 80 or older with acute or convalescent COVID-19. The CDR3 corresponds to CASGSDRGGPYEQYF. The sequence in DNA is TGTGCTAGTGGTTCCGACAGGGGTGGGCCCTACGAGCAGTACTTC. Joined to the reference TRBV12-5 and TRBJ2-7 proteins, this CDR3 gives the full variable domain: DARVTQTPRHKVTEMGQEVTMRCQPILGHNTVFWYRQTMMQGLELLAYFRNRAPLDDSGMPKDRFSAEMPDATLATLKIQPSEPRDSAVYFCASGSDRGGPYEQYFGPGTRLTVT.